These 20 T cell receptor beta chains share one sample of origin, sequenced in a study of T-cell memory formation after mild COVID-19. TCRdb redid the calling of the 5' RACE reads with MiXCR, one entry per CDR3 protein. The repertoire consists of roughly 480,000 distinct CDR3 sequences, with around a quarter occurring once and the leading ten covering around 12%. The sequencing sample was made of PBMCs or a T cell subset sorted from them (not recorded which). All receptors come from an adult woman who had mild COVID-19 (a few samples of this study predate the infection). Cell type and time point are not known.

The chain recombines TRBV9 with TRBJ1-2; D ambiguous. In germline, CDR1 is SGDLS, CDR2 YYNGEE. There are 14 residues in the CDR3. Trimming took off 0 bases at V and 6 bases at J, with 12 bases between the two ends. The CDR3 DNA reads TGTGCCAGCAGCGTAGAGCTGGGAATCAATGGCTACACCTTC. Amino acids: CASSVELGINGYTF.

This clonotype was counted ten times or more. The chain joins TRBV7-9 to TRBJ2-7; TRBD1 is a possible D gene (6 bases). Germline lookup yields CDR1 SEHNR and CDR2 FQNEAQ (reference sequence). The CDR3 extends over 13 amino acids. Trimming shortened V by 6 bases and J by 3 bases, and 12 bases separated the two germline ends. CDR3 DNA sequence: TGTGCCAGCAGAACCGGGACATACTACGAGCAGTACTTC. Translated, it gives CASRTGTYYEQYF.

Notes on this clonotype: Lacking the conserved final phenylalanine or tryptophan, this CDR3 likely reflects a read error. This chain joins TRBV7-9 and TRBJ1-1; 8 bases are a match to TRBD1. Germline CDR1 SEHNR, CDR2 FQNEAQ (reference sequence). The CDR3 runs 14 residues. Losses at the gene ends were 5 bases for V and 4 bases for J; bases not matched to a gene: 6. The CDR3 loop reads CASSPTTGGTEAFL. In DNA form, the CDR3 reads TGTGCCAGCAGCCCAACCACAGGGGGCACTGAAGCTTTCCTT.

On this clonotype itself: A junction boundary mismatches the germline segment, possibly from a read error. The chain employs TRBV7-7 and TRBJ2-2; 8 bases agree with TRBD2. CDR1 and CDR2 (germline): SSHAT, FNYEAQ (reference sequence). This CDR3 region has 17 residues. CDR3 nucleotide sequence: TGTGCTAGCAGCTTACTCCAGCGGGAGAGGCGGGGCGGGGAGCTGTTTTTT. Translation gives CASSLLQRERRGGELFF.

The V and J genes are TRBV24-1 and TRBJ2-3; D is perhaps TRBD2 (6 bases). This CDR3 is built from 17 residues. CDR1 is KGHDR, CDR2 SFDVKD, per germline. Trimming cost V 6 bases and J 4 bases, with 22 bases left between them. The CDR3 DNA follows: TGTGCCACCAGTCAACTTGGGGCGGGAAGAAAAGCAGATACGCAGTATTTT. This codes for CATSQLGAGRKADTQYF.

V and J are TRBV4-1 and TRBJ2-6; D is ambiguous. The V end lost 0 bases, the J end lost 1 base, and 4 bases lay between the germline ends. This CDR3 spans 15 amino acids. Germline V CDR1 and CDR2: MGHRA, YSYEKL. CDR3 loop: CASSQEPSGANVLTF. CDR3 in DNA: TGCGCCAGCAGCCAAGAGCCTTCTGGGGCCAACGTCCTGACTTTC.

This clonotype came up a few times. The chain uses TRBV7-9 and TRBJ2-7, with TRBD2 as a possible D gene (5 bases). CDR1 is SEHNR and CDR2 is FQNEAQ in the germline V gene (reference sequence). The V end lost 5 bases, the J end lost 3 bases, and 11 bases lay between the germline ends. There are 13 residues in the CDR3. The CDR3 nucleotides read TGTGCCAGCAGCCGGTCGGGGTTCTACGAGCAGTACTTC. Its protein product is CASSRSGFYEQYF.

The CDR3, as DNA: TGTGCCAGCAGTCCTAGACCCCGCATCCGCCTGGGGGCCAACGTCCTGACTTTC. This encodes CASSPRPRIRLGANVLTF. The J gene is TRBJ2-6, the V gene TRBV12-3 or TRBV12-4; D is ambiguous. CDR3 length equals 18 residues. V was cut by 5 bases and J by 4 bases, with 21 bases left in between.

Only a few counts were recorded for this clonotype. The rearrangement joins TRBV27 to TRBJ2-7; 11 bases are a match to TRBD2. J lost 3 bases, V lost 2 bases, and 6 bases had no gene match. The CDR3 runs to 16 residues. Germline CDR1 MNHEY, CDR2 SMNVEV (reference sequence). The CDR3 region has the DNA TGTGCCAGCAGTTTAACTGGGACTAGCGGCTTCTACGAGCAGTACTTC. Protein sequence: CASSLTGTSGFYEQYF.

The chain is built from TRBV7-8 and TRBJ2-7; weak D call: TRBD2 (5 bases). Deletions cut 7 bases from V and 7 bases from J, with 17 bases between. The CDR3 spans 13 residues. Germline assignment: CDR1 SGHVS and CDR2 FQNEAQ. CDR3 sequence: CASTLDTGEEQYF. The CDR3 DNA reads as TGTGCCAGCACCCTAGACACTGGGGAGGAGCAGTACTTC. The full variable domain, in which reference TRBV7-8 and TRBJ2-7 provide the parts outside the CDR3, is GAGVSQSPRYKVAKRGQDVALRCDPISGHVSLFWYQQALGQGPEFLTYFQNEAQLDKSGLPSDRFFAERPEGSVSTLKIQRTQQEDSAVYLCASTLDTGEEQYFGPGTRLTVT.

J is TRBJ2-1 and V is TRBV30; the D gene is possibly TRBD2 (5 bases). V was trimmed by 0 bases and J by 9 bases, leaving 9 bases between them. The CDR3 totals 12 residues. Germline CDR1 reads GTSNPN; CDR2 reads SVGIG (reference sequence). The CDR3 bases are TGTGCCTGGAGTGTACTAGGCCCTGAGCAGTTCTTC. This gives the protein CAWSVLGPEQFF.

In this sample, this clonotype turned up a few times. The rearrangement joins TRBV29-1 to TRBJ2-6; D is unclear. Per the germline V gene, CDR1 is SQVTM and CDR2 is ANQGSEA. CDR3 length equals 14 residues. V lost 2 bases, J lost 0 bases, and 5 bases lay in between. The CDR3 region is CSVERLSGANVLTF. The CDR3 DNA reads TGCAGCGTTGAAAGACTCTCTGGGGCCAACGTCCTGACTTTC.

J is TRBJ2-1 and V is TRBV20-1; 13 bases agree with TRBD2. The CDR3 extends over 15 amino acids. V lost 4 bases, J lost 1 base, and 1 base stayed unmatched. The germline V gene encodes CDR1 DFQATT and CDR2 SNEGSKA (reference sequence). CDR3 region: CSAKTSGRSYNEQFF. CDR3 bases: TGCAGTGCTAAGACTAGCGGGAGGTCCTACAATGAGCAGTTCTTC.

In this sample, this clonotype turned up many times. In nucleotides, the CDR3 is TGCGCCAGCAGCTTGGCTTTGGGACAGGAGACCCAGTACTTC. Amino acid sequence: CASSLALGQETQYF. The rearrangement links TRBV5-1 to TRBJ2-5; 7 nucleotides line up with TRBD1. Germline V gives CDR1 SGHRS, CDR2 YFSETQ. Trimming removed 0 bases from V and 5 bases from J; junction bases left unmatched: 4. This CDR3 has 14 amino acids.

In this sample, this clonotype turned up a few times. The rearrangement links TRBV11-2 to TRBJ1-2, with D perhaps matching TRBD1 (5 bases). Trimming shortened V by 1 base and J by 7 bases, and 13 bases separated the two germline ends. Germline V gene sequence: CDR1 SGHAT, CDR2 FQNNGV. The CDR3 sequence is 14 residues long. In DNA form, the CDR3 reads TGTGCCAGCAGCTTAGGCGAGGGGTTCGGTGGCTACACCTTC. Translation gives CASSLGEGFGGYTF.

The chain joins TRBV5-1 to TRBJ1-4; D gene unclear. The CDR3 loop spans 16 amino acids. V lost 0 bases and J 8 bases, leaving 17 bases between the germline ends. From germline, CDR1 is SGHRS and CDR2 YFSETQ. The DNA of the CDR3 is TGCGCCAGCAGCTTGGGGGGTTCATTCCCGAGCGAAAAACTGTTTTTT. This codes for CASSLGGSFPSEKLFF.

This chain connects TRBV27 to TRBJ1-1; 11 bases map to TRBD1. J gave up 4 bases and V 6 bases, and 4 bases lay outside the gene matches. CDR1 and CDR2 from the germline V gene are MNHEY and SMNVEV (reference sequence). This CDR3 has 14 residues. CDR3 sequence reads: CASRAGQGATEAFF. Here the CDR3 DNA reads TGTGCCAGCAGAGCCGGACAGGGGGCCACTGAAGCTTTCTTT.

The genes are TRBV11-2 and TRBJ1-1; D is unresolved. The CDR3 runs 17 residues. The germline gives CDR1 SGHAT, CDR2 FQNNGV. V dropped 0 bases and J dropped 10 bases, with 24 bases sitting between them. As DNA, the CDR3 is TGTGCCAGCAGCTTAGATCCTCGGGAACCCGGTGAAAGGAGAGCTTTCTTT. Translation gives CASSLDPREPGERRAFF. The entire variable domain, with the rest obtained from reference TRBV11-2 and TRBJ1-1, is as follows: EAGVAQSPRYKIIEKRQSVAFWCNPISGHATLYWYQQILGQGPKLLIQFQNNGVVDDSQLPKDRFSAERLKGVDSTLKIQPAKLEDSAVYLCASSLDPREPGERRAFFGQGTRLTVV.

In its sample, this clonotype was seen many times. This sequence joins TRBV5-1 and TRBJ2-7; D remains unclear. The CDR3 loop spans 13 amino acids. The V and J ends lost 0 bases and 2 bases respectively, with 6 bases between them. The germline CDR1 and CDR2 sequences are SGHRS and YFSETQ. The CDR3 DNA reads TGCGCCAGCAGCTTGGCAGCTGCCTACGAGCAGTACTTC. Protein: CASSLAAAYEQYF.

This clonotype was seen only a few times. V usage is TRBV5-1 and J usage is TRBJ2-3; 8 bases are a match to TRBD2. Germline loops: CDR1 SGHRS, CDR2 YFSETQ. Trimming at V came to 3 bases and at J to 4 bases, leaving 7 bases not matched to a gene. The CDR3 sequence is 15 residues long. The CDR3 protein is CASSSLAGKADTQYF. CDR3 coding DNA: TGCGCCAGCAGCTCTTTAGCGGGGAAGGCAGATACGCAGTATTTT.